This T cell receptor beta chain originates from a study of blood T cell repertoires in COVID-19. Overall study: PBMCs, B-cell-depleted T cells, or T cells were the source of the cDNA or gDNA that made up the material.

The count of this clone is one. Profiling relied on immunoSEQ multiplex PCR, and the TCRdb table lists in-frame clones only, not all of them. This sample yields approximately 74,000 clones, of which around 93% are seen a single time; approximately 4.8% belongs to the top ten. The CDR3 loop spans 15 amino acids. V was pared by 0 bases and J by 1 base, with 3 bases of the junction left unmatched. CDR1 and CDR2 (germline): GTSNPN, SVGIG (reference sequence). The sample consisted of peripheral blood. This chain joins TRBV30 and TRBJ1-5, with 7 bases matching TRBD1. This receptor was taken from a woman in her fifties or sixties with active COVID-19. The CDR3 coding sequence is TGTGCCTGGAGTGTATTACAGGGGAGCAATCAGCCCCAGCATTTT. It specifies CAWSVLQGSNQPQHF.